The clone carrying this T cell receptor beta chain has just one count. Sequenced by immunoSEQ multiplex PCR; TCRdb stores in-frame clones only, minus some. The sample carries roughly 95,000 clones, around 88% recorded once. The data derive from a study of control samples from healthy donors and cancer patients. From germline, CDR1 is MNHEY and CDR2 SMNVEV (reference sequence). The CDR3 spans 14 residues. Between the trimmed V and J ends, which lost 5 bases and 2 bases, there was a span of 13 bases. Material: blood. The V call is TRBV27, the J call TRBJ2-7; D may be TRBD1 (6 bases). The receptor was isolated from a man aged 25 to 40 in good health. DNA of the CDR3: TGTGCCAGCAGTCGTCACAGGGACACCTACGAGCAGTACTTC. It yields the protein CASSRHRDTYEQYF.